One sample yielded the 22 T cell receptor beta chains listed below, sequenced in a study of cytomegalovirus exposure and HLA in healthy donors. Produced via immunoSEQ multiplex PCR; TCRdb's table is partial and in-frame only. The data show approximately 100,000 clones, with about 88% seen just once and 5.5% to 7.5% held by the top ten. The sample was PBMCs. The receptors stem from a man aged 18 to 29 in good health and CMV-seropositive.

The chain has TRBV28 and TRBJ1-2, with D tentatively TRBD1 (5 bases). CDR3 length: 14 amino acids. V gave up 5 bases and J gave up 6 bases, with 16 bases separating them. Germline V gene lookup returns CDR1 MDHEN and CDR2 SYDVKM. The CDR3 is CASSQKIRENGYTF. The CDR3 DNA reads TGTGCCAGCAGTCAAAAAATCAGGGAAAATGGCTACACCTTC.

This chain links TRBV5-1 with TRBJ2-3, with TRBD2 matching 7 bases. This CDR3 is built from 13 residues. The V segment lost 1 base and the J segment 4 bases; nucleotides outside the gene matches: 0. CDR1 and CDR2 (germline): SGHRS, YFSETQ. CDR3 loop: CASSLTSADTQYF. CDR3 in DNA: TGCGCCAGCAGCTTGACTAGCGCAGATACGCAGTATTTT.

V and J are TRBV14 and TRBJ1-3, with D possibly being TRBD1 (6 bases). This CDR3 contains 15 residues. Germline values: CDR1 SGHDN, CDR2 FVKESK. V shed 3 bases and J shed 10 bases, with 19 bases lying between them. The CDR3 DNA sequence: TGTGCCAGCAGCCAGAACCTGCAACAGGGACAAACCATATATTTT. This translates into CASSQNLQQGQTIYF.

The V and J genes are TRBV7-2 and TRBJ2-3; TRBD2 matches 15 bases. The CDR3 sequence is 16 residues long. J was trimmed by 5 bases and V by 3 bases; bases with no gene match: 3. Germline-derived CDR1 and CDR2 are SGHTA and FQGNSA. The CDR3 DNA follows: TGTGCCAGCAGCTTGGGACTAGCGGGGGGTTTAGATACGCAGTATTTT. As protein: CASSLGLAGGLDTQYF.

The gene calls are TRBV25-1 and TRBJ2-4; possibly TRBD1 for D (5 bases). The V end lost 1 base, the J end lost 3 bases, and 13 bases lay between the germline ends. CDR1 and CDR2 (germline): MGHDK, SYGVNS. This CDR3 comprises 16 residues. CDR3: CASSESRARGKNIQYF. The CDR3 DNA follows: TGTGCCAGCAGTGAATCCAGGGCAAGGGGCAAAAACATTCAGTACTTC.

As for this clone: One base away lies a much larger clone, so this may be a sequencing read error. The chain employs TRBV6-5 and TRBJ1-2, with D perhaps TRBD1 (5 bases). The CDR3 is 12 amino acids. V was clipped by 2 bases and J by 8 bases, with 9 bases between them. Per germline, CDR1 MNHEY and CDR2 SVGAGI. For the CDR3, the DNA is TGTGCCAGCAGTTACGGAGGGGAGGGCTACACCTTC. Translated, it gives CASSYGGEGYTF.

The V and J genes are TRBV19 and TRBJ2-1; TRBD2 matches 9 bases. The J segment lost 9 bases and the V segment lost 6 bases, leaving 9 bases of the junction unmatched. Germline CDR1 is LNHDA and CDR2 is SQIVND (reference sequence). CDR3 size: 14 residues. CDR3 region: CASRLAGLNSEQFF. CDR3 bases: TGTGCCAGTAGACTAGCGGGTCTGAACAGTGAGCAGTTCTTC. Full variable domain (missing parts from reference TRBV19 and TRBJ2-1): DGGITQSPKYLFRKEGQNVTLSCEQNLNHDAMYWYRQDPGQGLRLIYYSQIVNDFQKGDIAEGYSVSREKKESFPLTVTSAQKNPTAFYLCASRLAGLNSEQFFGPGTRLTVL.

This chain uses TRBV4-3 with TRBJ2-1; TRBD2 agrees at 12 bases. Germline assignment: CDR1 LGHNA and CDR2 YSLEER. The V segment lost 3 bases and the J segment 10 bases; nucleotides outside the gene matches: 7. CDR3 length: 15 amino acids. In DNA, the CDR3 is TGCGCCAGCAGCCAGCGGACTAGCGGGGTCAGGGAGCAGTTCTTC. Translating gives CASSQRTSGVREQFF.

The rearrangement uses TRBV4-2 and TRBJ2-7; 11 nucleotides align to TRBD2. The ends lost 2 bases at V and 3 bases at J; junction bases unmatched: 3. CDR1 and CDR2 from the germline V gene are LGHNA and YNFKEQ. The CDR3 extends over 15 amino acids. The CDR3 DNA reads TGTGCCAGCAGCCAAAGGACTAGCGGGTTCTACGAGCAGTACTTC. As protein: CASSQRTSGFYEQYF.

The rearrangement links TRBV5-5 to TRBJ2-7; 11 bases map to TRBD2. Germline V lookup: CDR1 SGHKS, CDR2 YYEKEE (reference sequence). The CDR3 contains 15 residues. V lost 4 bases, J lost 6 bases, and 9 bases stayed unmatched. Written as DNA, the CDR3 is TGTGCCAGCAGCGGGACTAGCGGTTCTGCAGGCGAGCAGTACTTC. Its translation is CASSGTSGSAGEQYF.

This sequence joins TRBV29-1 and TRBJ2-3, with D hard to call. Germline CDR1 reads SQVTM; CDR2 reads ANQGSEA. The V end was cut by 0 bases, the J end by 1 base, with 8 bases between. CDR3 length equals 14 residues. The CDR3 is CSVEDLRGTDTQYF. Written as DNA, the CDR3 is TGCAGCGTTGAAGATCTCCGGGGCACAGATACGCAGTATTTT.

The V and J genes are TRBV27 and TRBJ2-3; 7 bases align to TRBD1. The CDR3 has 15 residues. Germline V gives CDR1 MNHEY, CDR2 SMNVEV (reference sequence). J lost 2 bases, V lost 5 bases, and 7 bases had no gene match. Written as DNA, the CDR3 is TGTGCCAGCAGTACCCGACAGGGCCTCACAGATACGCAGTATTTT. It specifies CASSTRQGLTDTQYF.

The rearrangement uses TRBV29-1 and TRBJ2-7, with D perhaps matching TRBD1 (5 bases). CDR3 length: 11 residues. From germline, CDR1 is SQVTM and CDR2 ANQGSEA. Trimming removed 6 bases at V and 3 bases at J, with 9 bases between. CDR3 region: CSVQDGYEQYF. The CDR3 DNA reads as TGCAGCGTACAGGACGGCTACGAGCAGTACTTC.

V gene TRBV10-3 combines with J gene TRBJ2-7; perhaps TRBD1 as D (5 bases). The CDR3 is 14 residues long. V shed 4 bases and J shed 2 bases, with 12 bases lying between them. The germline gives CDR1 ENHRY, CDR2 SYGVKD. The chain's CDR3 is CAISVQGRPYEQYF. The CDR3, as DNA: TGTGCCATCAGTGTGCAGGGTAGGCCCTACGAGCAGTACTTC.

The V call is TRBV6-5, the J call TRBJ1-1; TRBD1 matches at 9 bases. Germline CDR1 MNHEY, CDR2 SVGAGI. V lost 5 bases, J lost 5 bases, and 6 bases stayed unmatched. This CDR3 is 14 amino acids long. CDR3 loop: CASSTGGAGTEAFF. The CDR3 DNA follows: TGTGCCAGCAGTACAGGGGGCGCGGGGACTGAAGCTTTCTTT.

This sequence joins TRBV5-1 and TRBJ2-1, with 14 bases aligning to TRBD2. V lost 5 bases and J lost 0; bases outside the gene matches: 4. This CDR3 is built from 17 residues. The germline V gene encodes CDR1 SGHRS and CDR2 YFSETQ. The CDR3 sequence: CASRRLAGGSSYNEQFF. CDR3 bases: TGCGCCAGCAGAAGACTAGCGGGGGGGAGCTCCTACAATGAGCAGTTCTTC.

The J gene is TRBJ2-7, the V gene TRBV29-1; 11 nucleotides align to TRBD2. Trimming took 7 bases from V and 7 from J; bases not matched to a gene: 12. Germline V gene sequence: CDR1 SQVTM, CDR2 ANQGSEA. This CDR3 contains 14 residues. This CDR3 reads CSASLAGGFGEQYF. For the CDR3, the DNA is TGCAGCGCCTCCCTAGCGGGGGGTTTTGGAGAGCAGTACTTC.

J is TRBJ2-6 and V is TRBV7-9; 8 positions agree with TRBD1. The junction had 5 bases not matched to a gene; V was cut back by 4 bases and J by 3 bases. The CDR3 has 16 residues. Germline V CDR1 and CDR2: SEHNR, FQNEAQ (reference sequence). The CDR3 here is CASSYLRGRGANVLTF. The CDR3 region has the DNA TGTGCCAGCAGCTATCTCAGGGGGCGTGGGGCCAACGTCCTGACTTTC.

The V and J genes are TRBV6-5 and TRBJ2-1, with a possible D match to TRBD1 (6 bases). V was shortened by 3 bases and J by 1 base, with 7 bases between the two germline ends. Per the germline V gene, CDR1 is MNHEY and CDR2 is SVGAGI. The CDR3 consists of 14 residues. The CDR3 DNA sequence: TGTGCCAGCAGTTATGGACAGTCCTACAATGAGCAGTTCTTC. Translating gives CASSYGQSYNEQFF.

The chain is built from TRBV28 and TRBJ2-4; 7 nucleotides agree with TRBD2. In germline, CDR1 is MDHEN, CDR2 SYDVKM. The CDR3 is made up of 14 amino acids. Trimming at V came to 6 bases and at J to 0 bases, leaving 2 bases not matched to a gene. CDR3 sequence reads: CASRGGVAKNIQYF. The CDR3 DNA is TGTGCCAGCAGGGGAGGGGTAGCCAAAAACATTCAGTACTTC.

A single count supports this clone. The chain combines TRBV10-1 with TRBJ2-7; tentative D call: TRBD1 (6 bases). V was clipped by 4 bases and J by 0 bases, with 10 bases between them. The CDR3 runs to 14 residues. Germline-derived CDR1 and CDR2 are WNHNN and SYGVQD (reference sequence). CDR3 nucleotides: TGCGCCAGCAGTGCGGGACATTCCTCCTACGAGCAGTACTTC. This gives the protein CASSAGHSSYEQYF.

The chain is built from TRBV7-2 and TRBJ1-2; D is unresolved. Trimming took off 1 base at V and 4 bases at J, with 13 bases between the two ends. CDR3 length: 15 residues. Germline loops: CDR1 SGHTA, CDR2 FQGNSA. As DNA, the CDR3 is TGTGCCAGCAGCTTAGAGCGGCAGGACTCCTATGGCTACACCTTC. Translation gives CASSLERQDSYGYTF.